The clone carrying this T cell receptor beta chain was counted many times. What it binds is unknown. The data were obtained in a study of human T cells and chemical hapten exposure. About the research overall: Patients additionally received therapeutic doses of diphenylcyclopropenone on the scalp once a week, and this continued throughout the approximately 25-week study.

Time point specified: patch test 1, 2 weeks after DPC sensitization. As to treatment: therapeutic diphenylcyclopropenone sensitization with weekly scalp DPC. The germline gives CDR1 SGHRS, CDR2 YFSETQ. The CDR3 consists of 14 residues. V dropped 3 bases and J dropped 8 bases, with 17 bases sitting between them. A single record per CDR3 protein comes from TCRdb applying MiXCR to the RACE reads. The sample includes about 360,000 distinct CDR3 sequences, around 5% seen only once; the top ten take under 2.5%. General study findings and limits: With DPC sensitization, TCRs exceeding 1 in 1000 frequency showed no change. PT1 expanded TCR counts correlated positively with patch test score.

This clonotype was sampled from a woman in her 50s with alopecia areata. Some clones in this sample may be carry-over from other donors' samples. Sample: whole blood, taken in connection with sensitization to the hapten diphenylcyclopropenone (DPC). The genes are TRBV5-1 and TRBJ1-2, with D tentatively TRBD1 (5 bases). CDR3 in DNA: TGCGCCAGCAGCTCCGGAGGGACTTACGACGGCTACACCTTC. Protein product: CASSSGGTYDGYTF.